The clone carrying this T cell receptor (beta chain) was counted only a few times. Its antigen is not known. The authors ran a second PCR of about 7 to 12 cycles using a sample-barcoded 5' primer and a J-beta primer mix. Each CDR3 protein gets one entry after TCRdb re-called the 5' RACE reads with MiXCR. This sample yields some 1.8 million distinct CDR3 sequences, of which 39% are seen a single time; about 21% belongs to the top ten. Germline loops: CDR1 MNHEY, CDR2 SMNVEV (reference sequence). The V end lost 5 bases, the J end lost 3 bases, and 11 bases lay between the germline ends. CDR3 length: 13 amino acids. This record comes from a study of blood T cells in healthy people across ages. Findings of the study overall: Comparison with aged donors showed that long-lived donors had more naive CD4+ cells and higher diversity. The authors considered diversity estimates from one million T cells to be underestimates.

The material sequenced was blood. The rearrangement uses TRBV27 and TRBJ2-7; D gene ambiguous. This TCR was recovered from a human donor in good health. The CDR3 reads CASSPGPYYEQYF. The DNA of the CDR3 is TGTGCCAGCAGTCCGGGTCCCTACTACGAGCAGTACTTC.